Each of the 4 T cell receptor beta chains below was sequenced from the same sample in a study of T cell responses to AZD1222 COVID-19 vaccine. Profiled with immunoSEQ multiplex PCR; TCRdb holds only in-frame clones, not every one. Among about 59,000 clones listed, 80% to 90% were seen once. The starting material was peripheral blood, obtained 28 days after the second AZD1222 dose. The receptors here all came from an adult who received the AZD1222 COVID-19 vaccine.

The chain uses TRBV5-1 and TRBJ2-3; no firm D call. The germline V and J ends were trimmed by 2 bases and 1 base, with 5 bases remaining between them. This CDR3 comprises 13 residues. Germline V gives CDR1 SGHRS, CDR2 YFSETQ. The CDR3: CASSFGGTDTQYF. The CDR3 DNA reads as TGCGCCAGCAGCTTCGGCGGCACAGATACGCAGTATTTT.

This clone was counted between two and nine times. The rearrangement joins TRBV29-1 to TRBJ2-1; 9 bases are a match to TRBD2. Germline CDR1 SQVTM, CDR2 ANQGSEA. V trimming: 0 bases; J trimming: 6 bases; junction bases outside the gene matches: 6. This CDR3 region has 15 residues. CDR3 sequence: CSVEDGAGGRNEQFF. The CDR3 DNA is TGCAGCGTTGAAGACGGAGCGGGAGGTCGCAATGAGCAGTTCTTC.

V and J are TRBV27 and TRBJ1-5, with 9 nucleotides matching TRBD1. This CDR3 comprises 16 residues. The germline CDR1 and CDR2 sequences are MNHEY and SMNVEV (reference sequence). Germline trimming cut 6 bases from V and 3 bases from J; bases unmatched to any gene: 9. The CDR3 bases are TGTGCCAGCAGAAAACAGGGGGCAATGGACAATCAGCCCCAGCATTTT. The encoded protein is CASRKQGAMDNQPQHF.

The V call is TRBV28, the J call TRBJ2-3; 10 bases align to TRBD2. The CDR3 is 18 residues long. CDR1 is MDHEN and CDR2 is SYDVKM in the germline V gene. V trimming: 3 bases; J trimming: 3 bases; junction bases outside the gene matches: 12. The CDR3 loop reads CASSFPLAGGLQTDTQYF. CDR3 bases: TGTGCCAGCAGTTTCCCGTTAGCGGGGGGCCTCCAAACAGATACGCAGTATTTT. The full variable domain, rest sourced from reference TRBV28 and TRBJ2-3, is DVKVTQSSRYLVKRTGEKVFLECVQDMDHENMFWYRQDPGLGLRLIYFSYDVKMKEKGDIPEGYSVSREKKERFSLILESASTNQTSMYLCASSFPLAGGLQTDTQYFGPGTRLTVL.